Only a few counts were recorded for the clone carrying this TCR beta chain. The antigen remains undetermined. The sample belongs to a study of metastatic and nonmetastatic thyroid tumors. Across the study: Repertoires from blood and tumor or nodule tissue of malignant and benign thyroid patients were compared. Broader study findings: In blood and tumor, TCR beta diversity was reportedly significantly higher in malignant thyroid tumors than in benign nodules.

No patient had received any treatment before thyroid surgery. V lost 2 bases to trimming and J lost 4 bases, with 15 bases between them. This CDR3 comprises 15 residues. The germline CDR1 and CDR2 sequences are MNHEY and SMNVEV (reference sequence). As processed by the authors: CDR3 differences across clinicopathological groups were used to build a distant-metastasis classifier for papillary thyroid cancer. TCRdb re-called clones from the PCR reads using MiXCR. The V and J calls here are based on TCRdb, not the publication. The sample yields about 40,000 clones, about 17% seen once. This sequence originates from a female donor with papillary thyroid cancer or a benign thyroid nodule (not recorded which). Some clones in this sample may be carry-over from other donors' samples. The V and J genes are TRBV27 and TRBJ2-7; perhaps TRBD2 as D (6 bases). Material for sequencing was blood. The CDR3 sequence is CASSLGAGLTYEQYF. The CDR3 DNA follows: TGTGCCAGCAGTTTAGGGGCTGGACTAACGTACGAGCAGTACTTC.